This T cell receptor (beta chain) was captured in a study of beta chain features in type 1 diabetes. This clone has more than one count but fewer than ten. Antigen unknown. Other nucleotide sequences from this sample produce the same CDR3. The sequenced template was cDNA made from the entire isolated RNA. Here immunoSEQ multiplex PCR was the method, and the copy in TCRdb shows in-frame clones only, minus some. The sample includes some 370,000 clones, 9.6% of them seen just once. Every donor provided one heparinised blood draw, which averaged approximately 100 mL. Sorting based on CD45RO/CCR7/CD25/CD127/CD95/CD27 separated CD4+ naive, central memory, regulatory and stem cell-like memory cells. In all sorted populations, purity surpassed 95%. Findings of the study overall: Patients with type 1 diabetes carried fewer insertions and had more deletions at their VDJ junctions. Among all four CD4+ subsets, Type 1 diabetes patients had TCRB CDR3s that were moderately but significantly shorter.

The specimen sequenced was central memory CD4+ T cells from blood. The origin of this receptor is a man in his thirties or forties with type 1 diabetes.

The CDR3 DNA is TGTGCCAGCAGCTTAGGGCAGGACAATGAGCAGTTCTTC. As protein: CASSLGQDNEQFF. The chain employs TRBV11-2 and TRBJ2-1, with D hard to call. With 1 base removed from V and 5 bases from J, the gap between germline ends came to 6 bases. From germline, CDR1 is SGHAT and CDR2 FQNNGV. The CDR3 consists of 13 residues.